One and the same sample provided the 9 T cell receptor beta chains below, sequenced in a study of cytomegalovirus exposure and HLA in healthy donors (dated by TCRdb to 2015 to 2018). Preparation of the library involved the immunoSEQ multiplex PCR assay. The multiplex PCR relied on a mix of 60 forward primers for TCR Vbeta segments and 13 reverse primers for TCR Jbeta segments. Here the immuneACCESS table is served through TCRdb, limited to in-frame sequences with V and J called. Missing clones are a known gap in these copies; in checked studies unresolved V genes cover under half, and the rest lacks a known reason. This sample's table lists some 130,000 clones. The ten largest clones add up to more than 1.5% of the sample. Sample: PBMCs. The receptors were sampled from a woman aged 40 to 50 in good health and CMV-seropositive.

The CDR3 DNA reads TGTGCCAGTAGTGCTCCGGGACATCTAGGGGATGAGCAGTTCTTC. Translation gives CASSAPGHLGDEQFF. This chain joins TRBV19 and TRBJ2-1, with D possibly matching TRBD1 (6 bases). V lost 5 bases to trimming and J lost 8 bases, with 19 bases between them. This CDR3 has 15 residues. Germline CDR1 LNHDA, CDR2 SQIVND (reference sequence).

This chain connects TRBV19 to TRBJ1-2, with 10 bases identical to TRBD1. Germline lookup yields CDR1 LNHDA and CDR2 SQIVND (reference sequence). This CDR3 has 16 residues. The junction had 7 bases not matched to a gene; V was cut back by 5 bases and J by 1 base. The CDR3 region has the DNA TGTGCCAGTAGTGCGCTCGGGACAGGGGATAACTATGGCTACACCTTC. It translates to CASSALGTGDNYGYTF.

The chain recombines TRBV5-6 with TRBJ1-1, with D possibly being TRBD1 (6 bases). CDR3 size: 15 residues. Per the germline V gene, CDR1 is SGHDT and CDR2 is YYEEEE. V gave up 4 bases and J gave up 2 bases, with 15 bases separating them. The CDR3 loop reads CASSKPGHLNTEAFF. The CDR3 region has the DNA TGTGCCAGCAGCAAACCGGGACACCTAAACACTGAAGCTTTCTTT.

The CDR3 nucleotides are TGTGCCAGCAGCTTGGAGGGGGTAAGGAGGAACACTGAAGCTTTCTTT. Its translation: CASSLEGVRRNTEAFF. The V gene is TRBV5-5, the J gene TRBJ1-1; TRBD1 might be the D (6 bases). V gave up 0 bases and J gave up 1 base, with 13 bases separating them. The CDR3 totals 16 residues. CDR1 SGHKS and CDR2 YYEKEE come from the germline V gene (reference sequence).

The chain is built from TRBV19 and TRBJ2-5; 11 bases align to TRBD2. The CDR3 contains 17 residues. Trimming took 6 bases from V and 0 from J; bases not matched to a gene: 9. The V gene's germline CDR1 is LNHDA and CDR2 SQIVND (reference sequence). The CDR3 loop is CASSSPQGLADQETQYF. The CDR3 nucleotides are TGTGCCAGTAGCAGCCCCCAGGGACTAGCGGACCAAGAGACCCAGTACTTC. The full variable domain, its missing parts supplied by reference TRBV19 and TRBJ2-5, is DGGITQSPKYLFRKEGQNVTLSCEQNLNHDAMYWYRQDPGQGLRLIYYSQIVNDFQKGDIAEGYSVSREKKESFPLTVTSAQKNPTAFYLCASSSPQGLADQETQYFGPGTRLLVL.

V and J are TRBV7-9 and TRBJ2-5; D is unresolved. The DNA matches TRBJ2-7 better at its end, which makes the J call doubtful. Per the germline V gene, CDR1 is SEHNR and CDR2 is FQNEAQ (reference sequence). This CDR3 is built from 12 residues. The CDR3 DNA reads TGTGCCAGCAGCCTCGTAGCAGACGAGCAGTACTTC. Its translation is CASSLVADEQYF.

The chain carries TRBV7-2 and TRBJ2-7; 10 bases map to TRBD2. From germline, CDR1 is SGHTA and CDR2 FQGNSA. This CDR3 has 15 residues. The V and J ends lost 1 base and 2 bases, in that order; junction bases with no gene match: 2. This chain's CDR3 is CASSLEAGGAYEQYF. CDR3 DNA sequence: TGTGCCAGCAGCTTAGAAGCGGGAGGGGCCTACGAGCAGTACTTC. The full variable domain, completed using reference TRBV7-2 and TRBJ2-7, is GAGVSQSPSNKVTEKGKDVELRCDPISGHTALYWYRQSLGQGLEFLIYFQGNSAPDKSGLPSDRFSAERTGGSVSTLTIQRTQQEDSAVYLCASSLEAGGAYEQYFGPGTRLTVT.

This rearrangement joins TRBV4-1 to TRBJ1-6; D perhaps matches TRBD1 (6 bases). CDR3 length equals 15 residues. CDR1 MGHRA and CDR2 YSYEKL come from the germline V gene. V was cut by 7 bases and J by 0 bases, with 10 bases left in between. CDR3 nucleotide sequence: TGCGCCAGCAATAAGGGACACTCCTATAATTCACCCCTCCACTTT. It codes for CASNKGHSYNSPLHF.

The chain uses TRBV29-1 and TRBJ2-5; D might be TRBD1 (6 bases). Germline lookup yields CDR1 SQVTM and CDR2 ANQGSEA. This CDR3 has 12 amino acids. V was shortened by 7 bases and J by 4 bases, with 13 bases between the two germline ends. Here the CDR3 reads CSGAGVGETQYF. The CDR3 bases are TGCAGCGGTGCAGGGGTAGGAGAGACCCAGTACTTC.